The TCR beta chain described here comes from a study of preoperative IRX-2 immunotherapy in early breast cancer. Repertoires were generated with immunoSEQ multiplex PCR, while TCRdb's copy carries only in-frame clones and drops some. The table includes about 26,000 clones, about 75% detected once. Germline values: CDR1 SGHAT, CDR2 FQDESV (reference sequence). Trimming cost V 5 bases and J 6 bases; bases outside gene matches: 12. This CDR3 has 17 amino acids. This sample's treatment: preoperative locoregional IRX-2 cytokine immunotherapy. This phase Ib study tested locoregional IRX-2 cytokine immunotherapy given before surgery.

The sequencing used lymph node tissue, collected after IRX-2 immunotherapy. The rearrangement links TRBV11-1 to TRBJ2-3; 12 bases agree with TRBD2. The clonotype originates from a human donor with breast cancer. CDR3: CASSPPNGLAGRDTQYF. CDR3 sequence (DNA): TGTGCCAGCAGCCCACCCAACGGACTAGCGGGAAGGGATACGCAGTATTTT.